The 8 T cell receptor beta chains below all came from one sample that was sequenced in a study of neurological immune-mediated disorders. Using its own MiXCR run on the 5' RACE reads, TCRdb lists one record per CDR3 protein. The sample comprises some 31,000 distinct CDR3 sequences, roughly 4.4% of which are singletons, and under 30% rests with the top ten. The material sequenced was PBMCs. The receptors originated from a man in his late teens or twenties in good health.

This clonotype appeared many times. The chain has TRBV20-1 and TRBJ1-5; 11 bases map to TRBD1. The CDR3 consists of 16 residues. Losses at the gene ends were 0 bases for V and 7 bases for J; bases not matched to a gene: 8. Looked up from germline, CDR1 is DFQATT and CDR2 is SNEGSKA (reference sequence). This CDR3 reads CSARDEDRGLWQPQHF. CDR3 bases: TGCAGTGCTAGAGATGAGGACAGGGGGCTCTGGCAGCCCCAGCATTTT.

This clonotype was recorded many times. The V and J genes are TRBV5-1 and TRBJ2-5, with D uncertain. V was pared by 4 bases and J by 0 bases, with 10 bases between. Germline V CDR1 and CDR2: SGHRS, YFSETQ. The CDR3 length is 14 residues. CDR3 sequence reads: CASSLGQYQETQYF. In nucleotides, the CDR3 is TGCGCCAGCAGCCTGGGCCAGTACCAAGAGACCCAGTACTTC.

This clonotype was detected many times. The V and J genes are TRBV7-9 and TRBJ1-6; no firm D call. There are 14 residues in the CDR3. V dropped 4 bases and J dropped 7 bases, with 11 bases sitting between them. Germline CDR1 is SEHNR and CDR2 is FQNEAQ (reference sequence). This CDR3 is CASSSPSWNSPLHF. In DNA, the CDR3 is TGTGCCAGCAGCTCCCCTAGTTGGAATTCACCCCTCCACTTT.

This clonotype was seen repeatedly, ten times or more. The gene calls are TRBV7-2 and TRBJ1-1; a weak D match, TRBD1 (6 bases). This CDR3 is built from 15 residues. Germline lookup yields CDR1 SGHTA and CDR2 FQGNSA. V shed 7 bases and J shed 0 bases, with 15 bases lying between them. The CDR3 loop is CASTHPGGLNTEAFF. The CDR3 nucleotides read TGTGCCAGCACCCATCCCGGGGGGCTGAACACTGAAGCTTTCTTT.

In this sample, this clonotype turned up many times. This chain uses TRBV10-3 with TRBJ2-1; 8 bases map to TRBD1. Germline V gene sequence: CDR1 ENHRY, CDR2 SYGVKD. CDR3 size: 16 residues. Trimming removed 8 bases from V and 0 bases from J; junction bases left unmatched: 9. The CDR3 protein is CAIASGGQSSYNEQFF. In DNA, the CDR3 is TGTGCCATCGCGTCAGGGGGCCAAAGCTCCTACAATGAGCAGTTCTTC.

This clonotype occurred many times. CDR3 nucleotides: TGTGCCAGCAGACCGGGACATCCTACCGGTGAAGCTTTCTTT. This translates into CASRPGHPTGEAFF. The rearrangement joins TRBV27 to TRBJ1-1; D is perhaps TRBD1 (6 bases). The CDR3 length is 14 residues. Germline V gene sequence: CDR1 MNHEY, CDR2 SMNVEV (reference sequence). With 6 bases removed from V and 7 bases from J, the gap between germline ends came to 18 bases.

This clonotype was detected many times. The V call is TRBV12-3 or TRBV12-4, the J call TRBJ2-7; a possible D gene is TRBD1 (6 bases). The ends were cut back, 2 bases at V and 4 bases at J, with 15 bases in the middle. This CDR3 has 15 residues. The CDR3 sequence: CASSLRGTGRYEQYF. CDR3 coding DNA: TGTGCCAGCAGTTTAAGGGGAACAGGGAGATACGAGCAGTACTTC.

This clonotype occurred many times. The chain uses TRBV5-1 and TRBJ1-2; unclear D gene. The CDR3 totals 14 residues. V was cut by 4 bases and J by 2 bases, with 12 bases left in between. Germline values: CDR1 SGHRS, CDR2 YFSETQ. CDR3 in DNA: TGCGCCAGCAGCCCCGACCCATCGAACTATGGCTACACCTTC. The encoded protein is CASSPDPSNYGYTF.